What follows is one T cell receptor beta chain and its context. Compared with germline, one end of the junction differs, possibly owing to a read error. These data belong to a study of shared T cell receptors in the human thymus. Germline CDR1 reads ENHRY; CDR2 reads SYGVKD. This CDR3 has 13 amino acids. Libraries were prepared by immunoSEQ multiplex PCR; TCRdb keeps only in-frame clonotypes and omits some of them. The repertoire consists of 540,000 or so clones, with around 78% occurring once and the leading ten covering more than 0.01%. The data also belong to a second study, concerning human thymus T cells. That report notes: Resections that were taken during corrective heart surgery supplied the thymus tissue.

Specimen: thymocytes. This sequence originates from a boy under two years old with a congenital heart defect. The chain uses TRBV10-3 and TRBJ2-7; no firm D call. The chain's CDR3 is CAINEPPHYEQYF. The CDR3, as DNA: TGTGCCATCAATGAGCCCCCACATTACGAGCAGTACTTC.